This record looks at one TCR beta chain sequence and its context. Its cognate antigen is unknown. V lost 7 bases to trimming and J lost 4 bases, with 19 bases between them. The CDR3 extends over 15 amino acids. Germline CDR1 is ENHRY and CDR2 is SYGVKD. Then a second PCR, running about 7 to 11 cycles, was carried out with a sample-barcoded 5' primer and a J-beta primer mix. Through a template-switch adaptor with 12 random nucleotides, each cDNA molecule received a tag. TCRdb reprocessed the 5' RACE reads via MiXCR and lists one record per CDR3 protein. The repertoire includes almost 800,000 distinct CDR3 sequences, 58% of them detected once, and about 20% sits in the top ten. The sample originates from a study of blood T cells in healthy people across ages. Overall study findings and caveats: Using unsorted PBMCs precluded a conclusive naive versus antigen-experienced comparison.

The origin of this receptor is a young man in good health. V gene TRBV10-3 combines with J gene TRBJ1-2; D is possibly TRBD1 (6 bases). The source material was blood. DNA for the CDR3: TGTGCCATCAACCCGGGACAATCCGGACCCTATGGCTACACCTTC. This encodes CAINPGQSGPYGYTF.